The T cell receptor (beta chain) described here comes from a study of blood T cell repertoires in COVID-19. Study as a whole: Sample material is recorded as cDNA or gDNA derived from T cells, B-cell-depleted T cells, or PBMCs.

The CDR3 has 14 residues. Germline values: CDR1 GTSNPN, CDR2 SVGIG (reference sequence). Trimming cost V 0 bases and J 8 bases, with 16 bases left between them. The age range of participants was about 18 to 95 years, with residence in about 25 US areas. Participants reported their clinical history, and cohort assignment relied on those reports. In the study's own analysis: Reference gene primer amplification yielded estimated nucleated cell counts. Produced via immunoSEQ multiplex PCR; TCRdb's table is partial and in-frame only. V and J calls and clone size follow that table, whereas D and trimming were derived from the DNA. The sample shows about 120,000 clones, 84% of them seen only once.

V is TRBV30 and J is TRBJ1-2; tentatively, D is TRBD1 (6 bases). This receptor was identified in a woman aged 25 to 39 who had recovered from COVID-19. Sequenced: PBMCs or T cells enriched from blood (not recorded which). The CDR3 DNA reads TGTGCCTGGAGTGTCTCCCAGGGGTCGGGGGGCTACACCTTC. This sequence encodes CAWSVSQGSGGYTF.